Below, one TCR beta chain is given with its context. Using immunoSEQ multiplex PCR, the repertoire was profiled, and TCRdb retains in-frame clones only, with some absent. The sample consists of about 24,000 clones, 75% to 90% of them appearing once. The CDR3 length is 14 residues. The V end was cut by 3 bases, the J end by 10 bases, with 16 bases between. Looked up from germline, CDR1 is MGHDK and CDR2 is SYGVNS. These data come from a study of blood T cell repertoires in COVID-19. Whole-study context: Sources were T cells, B-cell-depleted T cells, or PBMCs; the material itself was cDNA or gDNA.

The chain is built from TRBV25-1 and TRBJ1-3; a weak D match, TRBD1 (6 bases). The sequence derives from a human donor in a cohort sampled during active COVID-19. Sequenced sample: peripheral blood. CDR3 bases: TGTGCCAGCAGTGATGCCGGGACATCGGGGACCATATATTTT. It specifies CASSDAGTSGTIYF.